A single sample is the source of the 2 T cell receptor beta chains below, sequenced in a study of blood T cell repertoires in COVID-19. Clones were read by immunoSEQ multiplex PCR, and TCRdb kept only the in-frame ones, dropping some. The data contain about 180,000 clones, about 83% of them singletons. The sample comprised peripheral blood. The receptors here all came from an older woman with COVID-19, enrolled during active disease.

The genes are TRBV7-9 and TRBJ1-1; 8 positions agree with TRBD1. Germline V lookup: CDR1 SEHNR, CDR2 FQNEAQ (reference sequence). V was pared by 3 bases and J by 4 bases, with 4 bases of the junction left unmatched. This CDR3 contains 14 residues. The CDR3 bases are TGTGCCAGCAGCTTCAACAGGGGGTCCACTGAAGCTTTCTTT. This encodes CASSFNRGSTEAFF.

The chain couples TRBV6-5 to TRBJ1-1; 7 bases match TRBD1. Trimming took 2 bases from V and 9 from J; bases not matched to a gene: 3. The CDR3 sequence is 12 residues long. Germline values: CDR1 MNHEY, CDR2 SVGAGI. Here the CDR3 reads CASSYRDSKAFF. CDR3 coding DNA: TGTGCCAGCAGTTACCGGGACAGCAAAGCTTTCTTT.